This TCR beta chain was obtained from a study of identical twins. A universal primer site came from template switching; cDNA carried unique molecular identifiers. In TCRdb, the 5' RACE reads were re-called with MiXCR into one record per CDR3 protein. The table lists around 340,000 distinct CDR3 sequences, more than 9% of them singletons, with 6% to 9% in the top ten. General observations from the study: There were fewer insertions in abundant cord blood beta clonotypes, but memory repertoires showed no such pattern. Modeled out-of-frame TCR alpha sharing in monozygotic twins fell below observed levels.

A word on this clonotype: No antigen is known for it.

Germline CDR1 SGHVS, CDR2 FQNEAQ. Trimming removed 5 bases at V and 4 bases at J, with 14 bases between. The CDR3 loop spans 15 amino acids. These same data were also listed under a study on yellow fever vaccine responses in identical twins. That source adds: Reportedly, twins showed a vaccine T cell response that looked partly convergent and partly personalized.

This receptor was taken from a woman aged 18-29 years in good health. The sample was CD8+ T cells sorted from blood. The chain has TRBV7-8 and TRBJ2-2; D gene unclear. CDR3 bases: TGTGCCAGCAGCGCCGCGAGGTTCTTCACCGGGGAGCTGTTTTTT. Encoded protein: CASSAARFFTGELFF.